A single TCR beta chain is shown here with its context. Its matching antigen is unknown. Between the trimmed V and J ends, which lost 10 bases and 8 bases, there was a span of 21 bases. This CDR3 is built from 14 residues. CDR1 SNHLY and CDR2 FYNNEI come from the germline V gene. These data originate in a study of cytomegalovirus exposure and HLA in healthy donors. Study as a whole: The use of the same platform for the approximately 130 validation repertoires and the 600 to 700 first-cohort repertoires was reported by a later analysis. Study-level findings and limits: The investigators catalogued 160 or so TCR beta chains as cytomegalovirus-associated.

Only in-frame clones appear in the TCRdb table, and some are missing; sequencing was by immunoSEQ multiplex PCR. The sample contains 180,000 or so clones, around 86% of which appear only once. This clonotype was obtained from a man aged 25-40 years in good health and CMV-seropositive. Input material: PBMCs. The chain links TRBV2 to TRBJ2-1; the D call may be TRBD1 or TRBD2 (5 bases each). Written as DNA, the CDR3 is TGTGCCACCACCCTAAGAGGGGCCCGTGATGAGCAGTTCTTC. Protein product: CATTLRGARDEQFF.